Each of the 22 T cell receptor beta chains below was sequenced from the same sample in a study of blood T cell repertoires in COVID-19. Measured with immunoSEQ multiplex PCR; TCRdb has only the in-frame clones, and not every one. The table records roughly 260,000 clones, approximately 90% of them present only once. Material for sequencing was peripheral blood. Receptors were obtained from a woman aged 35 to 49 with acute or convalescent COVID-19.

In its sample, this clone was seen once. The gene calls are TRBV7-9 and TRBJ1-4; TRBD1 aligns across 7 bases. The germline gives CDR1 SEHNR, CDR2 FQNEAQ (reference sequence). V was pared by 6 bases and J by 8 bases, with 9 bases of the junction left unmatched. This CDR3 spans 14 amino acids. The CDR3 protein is CASSYDRVWEKLFF. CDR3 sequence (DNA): TGTGCCAGCAGTTACGACAGGGTTTGGGAAAAACTGTTTTTT.

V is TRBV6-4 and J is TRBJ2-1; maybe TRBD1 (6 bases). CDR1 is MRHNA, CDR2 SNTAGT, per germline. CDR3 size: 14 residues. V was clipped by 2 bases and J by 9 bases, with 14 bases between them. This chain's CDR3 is CASSDAVGGREQFF. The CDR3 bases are TGTGCCAGCAGTGACGCCGTAGGGGGTCGTGAGCAGTTCTTC.

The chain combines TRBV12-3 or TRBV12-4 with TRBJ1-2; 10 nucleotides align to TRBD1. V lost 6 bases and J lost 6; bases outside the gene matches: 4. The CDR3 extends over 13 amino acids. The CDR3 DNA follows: TGTGCCAGCAGAATCGGGACAGGGGATGGCTACACCTTC. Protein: CASRIGTGDGYTF.

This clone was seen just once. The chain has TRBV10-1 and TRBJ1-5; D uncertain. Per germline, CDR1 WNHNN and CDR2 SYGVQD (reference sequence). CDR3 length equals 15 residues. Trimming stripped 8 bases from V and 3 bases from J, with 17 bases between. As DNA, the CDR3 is TGCGCCAGCGGATCGTCTCGGCGGCCCAATCAGCCCCAGCATTTT. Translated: CASGSSRRPNQPQHF.

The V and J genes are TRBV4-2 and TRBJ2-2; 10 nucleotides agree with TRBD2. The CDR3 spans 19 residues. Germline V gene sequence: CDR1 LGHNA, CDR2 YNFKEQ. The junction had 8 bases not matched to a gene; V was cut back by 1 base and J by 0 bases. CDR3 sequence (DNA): TGTGCCAGCAGCCAAGTTATGGGGCTAGCGGGGGCGAACACCGGGGAGCTGTTTTTT. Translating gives CASSQVMGLAGANTGELFF.

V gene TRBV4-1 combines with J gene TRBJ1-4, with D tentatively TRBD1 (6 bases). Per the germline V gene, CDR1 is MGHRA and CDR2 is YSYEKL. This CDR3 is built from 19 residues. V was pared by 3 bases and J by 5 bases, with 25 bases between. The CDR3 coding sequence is TGCGCCAGCAGCCACAAAATCAGAACAGGGATGCAGGAGAATGAAAAACTGTTTTTT. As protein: CASSHKIRTGMQENEKLFF.

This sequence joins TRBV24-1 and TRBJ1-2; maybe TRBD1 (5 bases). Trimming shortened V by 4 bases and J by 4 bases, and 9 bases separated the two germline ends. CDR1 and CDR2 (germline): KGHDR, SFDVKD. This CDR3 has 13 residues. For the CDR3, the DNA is TGTGCCACCAGTGAAGTGGGGGGCTATGGCTACACCTTC. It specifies CATSEVGGYGYTF.

The CDR3, as DNA: TGTGCCAGCACCACTCGGTGGGGGGAGAGAGAGACCCAGTACTTC. This sequence encodes CASTTRWGERETQYF. V usage is TRBV11-2 and J usage is TRBJ2-5; the D gene is possibly TRBD2 (6 bases). Per the germline V gene, CDR1 is SGHAT and CDR2 is FQNNGV. With 7 bases removed from V and 4 bases from J, the gap between germline ends came to 19 bases. The CDR3 is made up of 15 amino acids. The variable domain in full, with the rest retrieved from reference TRBV11-2 and TRBJ2-5, is EAGVAQSPRYKIIEKRQSVAFWCNPISGHATLYWYQQILGQGPKLLIQFQNNGVVDDSQLPKDRFSAERLKGVDSTLKIQPAKLEDSAVYLCASTTRWGERETQYFGPGTRLLVL.

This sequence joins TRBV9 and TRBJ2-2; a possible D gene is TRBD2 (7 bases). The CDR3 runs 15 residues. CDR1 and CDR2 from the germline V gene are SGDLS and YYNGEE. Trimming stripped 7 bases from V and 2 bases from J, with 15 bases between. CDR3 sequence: CASSRAGANTGELFF. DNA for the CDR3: TGTGCCAGCTCACGGGCGGGGGCAAACACCGGGGAGCTGTTTTTT.

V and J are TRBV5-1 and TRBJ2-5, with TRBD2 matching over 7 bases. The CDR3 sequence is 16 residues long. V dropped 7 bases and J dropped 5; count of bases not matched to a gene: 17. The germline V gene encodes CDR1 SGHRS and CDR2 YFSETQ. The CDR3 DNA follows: TGCGCCAGCCGGCGGGCCAGCCTCACCGGGGGGGAGACCCAGTACTTC. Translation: CASRRASLTGGETQYF.

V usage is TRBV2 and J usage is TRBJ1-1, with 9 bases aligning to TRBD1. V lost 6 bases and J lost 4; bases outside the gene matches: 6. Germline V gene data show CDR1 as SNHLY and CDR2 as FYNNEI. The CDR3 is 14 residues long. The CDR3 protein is CASRQDRGVTEAFF. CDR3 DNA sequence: TGTGCCAGCAGGCAGGACAGGGGCGTCACTGAAGCTTTCTTT.

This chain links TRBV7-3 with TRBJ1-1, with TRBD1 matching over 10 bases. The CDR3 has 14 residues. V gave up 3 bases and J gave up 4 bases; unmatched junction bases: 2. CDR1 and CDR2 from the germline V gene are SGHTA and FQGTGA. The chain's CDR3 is CASSLGTGVTEAFF. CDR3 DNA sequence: TGTGCCAGCAGCTTGGGGACAGGGGTCACTGAAGCTTTCTTT.

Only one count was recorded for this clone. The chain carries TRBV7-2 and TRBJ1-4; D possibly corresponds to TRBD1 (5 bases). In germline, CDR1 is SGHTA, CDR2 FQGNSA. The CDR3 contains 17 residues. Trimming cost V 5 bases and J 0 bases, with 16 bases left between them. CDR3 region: CASSTSAIQATNEKLFF. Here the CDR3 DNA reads TGTGCCAGCAGCACTAGCGCGATACAGGCAACTAATGAAAAACTGTTTTTT.

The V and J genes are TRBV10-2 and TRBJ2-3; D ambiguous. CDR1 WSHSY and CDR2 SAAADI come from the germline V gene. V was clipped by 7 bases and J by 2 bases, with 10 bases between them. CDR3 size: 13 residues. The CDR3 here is CASTGTATDTQYF. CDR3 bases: TGCGCCAGCACAGGTACGGCCACAGATACGCAGTATTTT.

The CDR3 region is CASDRTGGYNSPLHF. The CDR3 nucleotides read TGTGCCAGCGACCGGACAGGGGGCTATAATTCACCCCTCCACTTT. The J gene is TRBJ1-6, the V gene TRBV6-5; 10 bases match TRBD1. J lost 3 bases, V lost 8 bases, and 4 bases had no gene match. CDR3 size: 15 residues. The germline V gene encodes CDR1 MNHEY and CDR2 SVGAGI.

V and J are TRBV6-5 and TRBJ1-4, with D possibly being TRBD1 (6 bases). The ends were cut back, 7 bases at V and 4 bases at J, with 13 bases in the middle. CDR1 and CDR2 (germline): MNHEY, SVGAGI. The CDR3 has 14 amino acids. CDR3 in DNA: TGTGCCAGCACCCCGGGGGGCAATAATGAAAAACTGTTTTTT. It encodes CASTPGGNNEKLFF.

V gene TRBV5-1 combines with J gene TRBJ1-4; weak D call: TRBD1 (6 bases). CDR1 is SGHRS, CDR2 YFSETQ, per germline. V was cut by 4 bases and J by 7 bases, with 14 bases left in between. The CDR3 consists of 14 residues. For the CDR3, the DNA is TGCGCCAGCAGCCTTGACAGGCTATCTGAAAAACTGTTTTTT. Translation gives CASSLDRLSEKLFF.

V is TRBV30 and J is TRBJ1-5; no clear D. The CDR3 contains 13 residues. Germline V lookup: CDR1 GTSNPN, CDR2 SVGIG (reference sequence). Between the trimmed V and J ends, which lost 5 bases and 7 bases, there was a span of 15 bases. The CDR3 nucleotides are TGTGCCTGGGGAGGGCAGGATCGCCAGCCCCAGCATTTT. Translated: CAWGGQDRQPQHF.

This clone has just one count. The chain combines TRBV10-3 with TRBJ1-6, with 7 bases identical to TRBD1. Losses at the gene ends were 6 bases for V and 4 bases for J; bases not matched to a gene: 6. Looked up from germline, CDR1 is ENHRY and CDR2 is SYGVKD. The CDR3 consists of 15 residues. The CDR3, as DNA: TGTGCCATCAGCGCATCGACAGGGTATAATTCACCCCTCCACTTT. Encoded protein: CAISASTGYNSPLHF.

The CDR3 spells CASSSSSGGGFETQYF. DNA for the CDR3: TGCGCCAGCAGCTCATCTAGCGGGGGGGGATTTGAGACCCAGTACTTC. V gene TRBV5-1 combines with J gene TRBJ2-5; 12 bases map to TRBD2. Germline CDR1 and CDR2: SGHRS and YFSETQ. The junction had 8 bases not matched to a gene; V was cut back by 3 bases and J by 5 bases. The CDR3 totals 16 residues.

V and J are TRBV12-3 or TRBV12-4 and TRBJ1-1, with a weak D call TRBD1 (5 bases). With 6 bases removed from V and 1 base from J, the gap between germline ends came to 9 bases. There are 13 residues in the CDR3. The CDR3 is CASRDGGNTEAFF. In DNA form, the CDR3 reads TGTGCCAGCAGGGACGGGGGGAACACTGAAGCTTTCTTT.

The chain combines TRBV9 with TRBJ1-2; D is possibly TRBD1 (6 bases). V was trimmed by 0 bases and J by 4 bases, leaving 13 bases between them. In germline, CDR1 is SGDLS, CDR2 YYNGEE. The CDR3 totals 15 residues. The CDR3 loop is CASSVGTGGTYGYTF. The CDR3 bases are TGTGCCAGCAGCGTAGGTACGGGGGGCACCTATGGCTACACCTTC.